This TCR beta chain was identified during a study of blood T cell repertoires in COVID-19. The V gene lost 2 bases and the J gene lost 4 bases, with 9 bases spanning the gap. CDR1 and CDR2 (germline): SGDLS, YYNGEE. The CDR3 consists of 13 residues. Profiled with immunoSEQ multiplex PCR; TCRdb holds only in-frame clones, not every one. The table lists around 370,000 clones, nearly 90% of them singletons. Comments on this clone: In the same sample, other DNA sequences code for this CDR3.

Sequenced input: peripheral blood. The TCR sequence derives from a young man with active or convalescent COVID-19. The chain is built from TRBV9 and TRBJ1-1; D possibly corresponds to TRBD1 (5 bases). As DNA, the CDR3 is TGTGCCAGCAGCGTCAGGGTTGCCACTGAAGCTTTCTTT. This gives the protein CASSVRVATEAFF.